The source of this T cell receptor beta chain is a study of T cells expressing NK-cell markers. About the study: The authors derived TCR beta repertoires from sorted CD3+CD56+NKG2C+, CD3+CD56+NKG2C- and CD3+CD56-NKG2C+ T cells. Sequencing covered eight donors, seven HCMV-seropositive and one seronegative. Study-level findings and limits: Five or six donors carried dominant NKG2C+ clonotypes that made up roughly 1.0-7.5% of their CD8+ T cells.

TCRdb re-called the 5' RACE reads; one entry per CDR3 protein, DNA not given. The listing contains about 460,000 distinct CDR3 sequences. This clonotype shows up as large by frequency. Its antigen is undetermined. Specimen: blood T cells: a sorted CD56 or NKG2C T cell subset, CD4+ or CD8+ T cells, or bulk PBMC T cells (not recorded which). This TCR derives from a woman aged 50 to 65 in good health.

Here the CDR3 reads CASSPSSYSYNEQFF. The chain employs TRBV5-1 and TRBJ2-1. This CDR3 comprises 15 residues. Per germline, CDR1 SGHRS and CDR2 YFSETQ. The whole variable domain, remainder taken from reference TRBV5-1 and TRBJ2-1, is KAGVTQTPRYLIKTRGQQVTLSCSPISGHRSVSWYQQTPGQGLQFLFEYFSETQRNKGNFPGRFSGRQFSNSRSEMNVSTLELGDSALYLCASSPSSYSYNEQFFGPGTRLTVL.